Following are 21 T cell receptor beta chains from one sample sequenced in a study of shared clonotypes between healthy human individuals. TCRdb keeps only in-frame clones here, not all; method: immunoSEQ multiplex PCR. The sample yields some 1,400,000 clones, around 97% seen once. Sequencing was done on a sample of naive CD4+ T cells sorted from blood. Indicated subset: CD45RA+ positively selected. The receptor source for this set is a man aged 25-45 years in good health.

This clone is a singleton in its sample. This chain connects TRBV29-1 to TRBJ1-1; weak D call: TRBD1 (5 bases). V was clipped by 5 bases and J by 2 bases, with 15 bases between them. This CDR3 contains 14 residues. CDR1 and CDR2 from the germline V gene are SQVTM and ANQGSEA. For the CDR3, the DNA is TGCAGCGTTCAGCTCGGGACGGTCAACACTGAAGCTTTCTTT. Translating it yields CSVQLGTVNTEAFF.

The chain uses TRBV19 and TRBJ2-5; D is unclear. The germline V gene has CDR1 LNHDA and CDR2 SQIVND (reference sequence). Trimming removed 6 bases from V and 0 bases from J, with 8 bases in between. The CDR3 covers 13 residues. The CDR3 DNA is TGTGCCAGTAGGAAACTTCACCAAGAGACCCAGTACTTC. It translates to CASRKLHQETQYF.

The rearrangement joins TRBV5-8 to TRBJ2-5; 8 bases fit TRBD1. The V and J ends lost 0 bases and 5 bases, in that order; junction bases with no gene match: 9. The CDR3 totals 16 residues. Germline V gene sequence: CDR1 SGHTS, CDR2 YDEGEE. CDR3 region: CASSLAGTGGSETQYF. The DNA for the CDR3 is TGTGCCAGCAGCTTGGCGGGCACAGGGGGATCGGAGACCCAGTACTTC.

The CDR3 DNA is TGCGCCAGCAGTGTTGGAGGGGGATCCTACGAGCAGTACTTC. Translated: CASSVGGGSYEQYF. J is TRBJ2-7 and V is TRBV10-1; D assignment may be TRBD1 or TRBD2 (6 bases each). CDR3 size: 14 residues. Germline CDR1 reads WNHNN; CDR2 reads SYGVQD (reference sequence). Between the trimmed V and J ends, which lost 4 bases and 1 base, there was a span of 11 bases.

This clone was seen only once. The chain carries TRBV19 and TRBJ2-2; 7 positions agree with TRBD1. This CDR3 comprises 16 residues. V gave up 2 bases and J gave up 3 bases; unmatched junction bases: 6. CDR1 is LNHDA, CDR2 SQIVND, per germline (reference sequence). CDR3 coding DNA: TGTGCCAGTAGTATAACAGGGGCCGGTTACACCGGGGAGCTGTTTTTT. It encodes CASSITGAGYTGELFF.

CDR3 sequence (DNA): TGCGCCAGCAGCCAAGACGGGGCAGGACCGTATGGCTACACCTTC. This translates into CASSQDGAGPYGYTF. The rearrangement links TRBV4-3 to TRBJ1-2, with a weak D call TRBD1 (5 bases). V shed 0 bases and J shed 5 bases, with 13 bases lying between them. Germline CDR1 is LGHNA and CDR2 is YSLEER. This CDR3 is built from 15 residues.

The DNA for the CDR3 is TGTGCCAGCACAGTAACCCGACAGAGGAACACTGAAGCTTTCTTT. As protein: CASTVTRQRNTEAFF. The rearrangement joins TRBV13 to TRBJ1-1; D may be TRBD1 (5 bases). The CDR3 runs 15 residues. V lost 7 bases and J lost 1, with 16 bases in between. Germline values: CDR1 PRHDT, CDR2 FYEKMQ (reference sequence).

CDR3 DNA: TGTGCCAGCACGAAAAGACCCTACGAGCAGTACTTC. It is translated as CASTKRPYEQYF. J is TRBJ2-7 and V is TRBV2, with D hard to call. V lost 7 bases to trimming and J lost 2 bases, with 9 bases between them. CDR1 and CDR2 from the germline V gene are SNHLY and FYNNEI. The CDR3 contains 12 residues. The full variable domain, rest sourced from reference TRBV2 and TRBJ2-7, is EPEVTQTPSHQVTQMGQEVILRCVPISNHLYFYWYRQILGQKVEFLVSFYNNEISEKSEIFDDQFSVERPDGSNFTLKIRSTKLEDSAMYFCASTKRPYEQYFGPGTRLTVT.

Notes on this clone: Different DNA sequences within this sample yield the same CDR3. The V call is TRBV28, the J call TRBJ2-6; D gene unclear. Per the germline V gene, CDR1 is MDHEN and CDR2 is SYDVKM. V lost 3 bases, J lost 2 bases, and 8 bases lay in between. This CDR3 has 15 amino acids. The CDR3 sequence is CASSLSGAGANVLTF. In DNA, the CDR3 is TGTGCCAGCAGTTTGTCCGGCGCTGGGGCCAACGTCCTGACTTTC.

This clone has a handful of counts. The gene calls are TRBV28 and TRBJ2-7; D call uncertain. Germline V CDR1 and CDR2: MDHEN, SYDVKM. CDR3 length: 13 residues. Trimming shortened V by 2 bases and J by 2 bases, and 7 bases separated the two germline ends. CDR3 region: CASSLEQPYEQYF. The CDR3 nucleotides read TGTGCCAGCAGTTTAGAACAGCCCTACGAGCAGTACTTC.

This sequence joins TRBV15 and TRBJ1-5; D perhaps matches TRBD1 (5 bases). Germline lookup yields CDR1 LNHNV and CDR2 YYDKDF (reference sequence). V gave up 7 bases and J gave up 3 bases, with 10 bases separating them. This CDR3 is 13 amino acids long. This CDR3 reads CATTDRPNQPQHF. The CDR3 DNA reads TGTGCCACCACCGACAGACCCAATCAGCCCCAGCATTTT.

The chain recombines TRBV5-4 with TRBJ2-5, with D unclear. Per germline, CDR1 SGHNT and CDR2 YYREEE (reference sequence). V shed 3 bases and J shed 5 bases, with 17 bases lying between them. CDR3 size: 15 residues. CDR3 sequence (DNA): TGTGCCAGCAGCTCCCTTATGGCGCAAGGGGAGACCCAGTACTTC. This codes for CASSSLMAQGETQYF.

The chain carries TRBV5-1 and TRBJ2-1; TRBD2 matches at 8 bases. Trimming at V came to 4 bases and at J to 5 bases, leaving 20 bases not matched to a gene. CDR3 size: 19 residues. CDR1 and CDR2 from the germline V gene are SGHRS and YFSETQ. The CDR3, as DNA: TGCGCCAGCAGCCCGTTGTTGACCACCTACGGGGGGGCGAACAATGAGCAGTTCTTC. Residues: CASSPLLTTYGGANNEQFF.

The chain recombines TRBV15 with TRBJ2-7, with 10 bases that match TRBD1. This CDR3 region has 15 residues. Germline V gene data show CDR1 as LNHNV and CDR2 as YYDKDF (reference sequence). V trimming: 0 bases; J trimming: 6 bases; junction bases outside the gene matches: 5. CDR3 nucleotides: TGTGCCACCAGCAGAGATTGGGACAGGGGACTCGAGCAGTACTTC. The encoded protein is CATSRDWDRGLEQYF.

This chain joins TRBV18 and TRBJ1-5, with D unresolved. The CDR3 is 15 residues long. Germline V gives CDR1 KGHSH, CDR2 LQKENI. V was trimmed by 5 bases and J by 0 bases, leaving 11 bases between them. This chain's CDR3 is CASSARSTSNQPQHF. CDR3 bases: TGTGCCAGCTCAGCCAGGTCAACTAGCAATCAGCCCCAGCATTTT.

The chain joins TRBV15 to TRBJ2-7, with 11 positions matching TRBD1. The germline V gene encodes CDR1 LNHNV and CDR2 YYDKDF (reference sequence). The CDR3 runs to 15 residues. V was clipped by 6 bases and J by 7 bases; unmatched bases: 11. The CDR3 here is CATREPGQGVREQYF. CDR3 in DNA: TGTGCCACCAGGGAACCGGGACAGGGGGTGCGGGAGCAGTACTTC.

This clone has a handful of counts. The rearrangement links TRBV5-1 to TRBJ1-2; 8 nucleotides match TRBD1. Germline loops: CDR1 SGHRS, CDR2 YFSETQ. CDR3 size: 15 residues. J gave up 2 bases and V 6 bases, and 9 bases lay outside the gene matches. CDR3 in amino acids: CASTSTGGVNYGYTF. The CDR3 DNA reads TGCGCCAGCACTTCCACAGGGGGGGTCAACTATGGCTACACCTTC.

This clone showed up just once. The chain links TRBV29-1 to TRBJ2-7; 7 bases align to TRBD1. Germline values: CDR1 SQVTM, CDR2 ANQGSEA. The CDR3 is made up of 13 amino acids. With 7 bases clipped from V and 4 bases from J, the junction kept 10 bases outside the gene matches. The CDR3 region has the DNA TGCAGCGCAGCCGGGACAGATCGATACGAGCAGTACTTC. This sequence encodes CSAAGTDRYEQYF.

The gene calls are TRBV10-3 and TRBJ2-1; the match to TRBD2 covers 12 bases. With 3 bases clipped from V and 5 bases from J, the junction kept 5 bases outside the gene matches. The CDR3 consists of 16 residues. CDR1 and CDR2 (germline): ENHRY, SYGVKD. Written as DNA, the CDR3 is TGTGCCATCAGTGACACTAGCGGGAGGAACGACAATGAGCAGTTCTTC. It is translated as CAISDTSGRNDNEQFF.

The chain combines TRBV27 with TRBJ1-5, with D possibly TRBD1 on 5 matching bases. The CDR3 extends over 13 amino acids. Per the germline V gene, CDR1 is MNHEY and CDR2 is SMNVEV (reference sequence). V gave up 6 bases and J gave up 1 base, with 7 bases separating them. DNA for the CDR3: TGTGCCAGCAGACGGACAAGCAATCAGCCCCAGCATTTT. Translation: CASRRTSNQPQHF.

The rearrangement joins TRBV6-5 to TRBJ1-2; D is ambiguous. Germline assignment: CDR1 MNHEY and CDR2 SVGAGI. Trimming left V 2 bases short and J 8 bases short, with 12 bases between. The CDR3 is 13 amino acids. The CDR3 sequence: CASSYVVSSGYTF. CDR3 sequence (DNA): TGTGCCAGCAGTTACGTCGTTAGCAGCGGCTACACCTTC.